This T cell receptor (beta chain) was sequenced for a study of blood T cell repertoires in COVID-19. Produced via immunoSEQ multiplex PCR; TCRdb's table is partial and in-frame only. The table shows more than 95,000 clones, with about four fifths occurring only once. In germline, CDR1 is SGHAT, CDR2 FQNNGV. CDR3 length: 16 residues. J gave up 4 bases and V 6 bases, and 8 bases lay outside the gene matches. The sequenced sample consisted of peripheral blood. The source is a woman older than 75 with acute or convalescent COVID-19. The chain has TRBV11-2 and TRBJ2-2; 10 nucleotides align to TRBD1. The CDR3 nucleotides are TGTGCCAGCAGTCTCTCGGGACAGGGGATCACCGGGGAGCTGTTTTTT. The encoded protein is CASSLSGQGITGELFF.